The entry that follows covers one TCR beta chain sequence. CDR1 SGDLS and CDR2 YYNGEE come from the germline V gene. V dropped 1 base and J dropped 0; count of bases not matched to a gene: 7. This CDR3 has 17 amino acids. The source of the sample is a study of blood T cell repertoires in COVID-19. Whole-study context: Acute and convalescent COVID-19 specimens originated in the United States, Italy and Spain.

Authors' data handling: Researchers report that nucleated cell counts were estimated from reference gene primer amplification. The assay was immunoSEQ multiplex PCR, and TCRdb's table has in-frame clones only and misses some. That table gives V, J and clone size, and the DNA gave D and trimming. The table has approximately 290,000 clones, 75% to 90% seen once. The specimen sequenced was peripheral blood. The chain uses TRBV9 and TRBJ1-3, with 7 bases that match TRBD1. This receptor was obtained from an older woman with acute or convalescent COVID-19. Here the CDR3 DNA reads TGTGCCAGCAGCGTATCGCAAGGACAGGACTCTGGAAACACCATATATTTT. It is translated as CASSVSQGQDSGNTIYF. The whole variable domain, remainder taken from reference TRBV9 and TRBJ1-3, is DSGVTQTPKHLITATGQRVTLRCSPRSGDLSVYWYQQSLDQGLQFLIQYYNGEERAKGNILERFSAQQFPDLHSELNLSSLELGDSALYFCASSVSQGQDSGNTIYFGEGSWLTVV.